What follows are 20 T cell receptor beta chains derived from one specimen sequenced in a study of patients and donors after allogeneic stem cell transplantation (dated by TCRdb to 2019 to 2021). Library preparation was by RT-PCR. Instrument on record: NextSeq 550. Using fastp trimming at Q25 and MiXCR clonotype assembly, TCRdb reanalyzed the public sequencing data and kept in-frame beta chains. CDR3 protein duplicates are merged, each entry listing the most common genes and DNA. The sample contains roughly 940,000 distinct CDR3 sequences, more than 15% of them found a single time. The ten most abundant clones make up around 6% of the sample. Sequencing was carried out using blood, either unsorted or a sorted T cell fraction (not recorded which). The receptors stem from a human donor who was either an allogeneic HSCT recipient or a stem cell or donor lymphocyte infusion donor (not recorded which). It is not recorded whose cells these are; they may come from a transplant donor.

The rearrangement joins TRBV7-3 to TRBJ1-1; D gene uncertain. V dropped 5 bases and J dropped 4 bases, with 26 bases sitting between them. This CDR3 region has 18 residues. The germline CDR1 and CDR2 sequences are SGHTA and FQGTGA. In DNA form, the CDR3 reads TGTGCCAGCAGCCGCGGAGGGTTCGGTGATTCGAAGGGCACTGAAGCTTTCTTT. Translated: CASSRGGFGDSKGTEAFF.

The V gene is TRBV30, the J gene TRBJ2-3, with 7 bases fitting TRBD2. The CDR3 sequence is 15 residues long. Per the germline V gene, CDR1 is GTSNPN and CDR2 is SVGIG (reference sequence). The V segment lost 0 bases and the J segment 3 bases; nucleotides outside the gene matches: 6. The CDR3, as DNA: TGTGCCTGGAGTGTCATCAGCGGGAATACAGATACGCAGTATTTT. Its protein is CAWSVISGNTDTQYF.

This clonotype has only a few counts. The J gene is TRBJ2-4, the V gene TRBV5-1; D perhaps matches TRBD2 (5 bases). The germline V gene has CDR1 SGHRS and CDR2 YFSETQ. Trimming took off 0 bases at V and 0 bases at J, with 13 bases between the two ends. The CDR3 runs 17 residues. The DNA for the CDR3 is TGCGCCAGCAGCTTGGAGGGCCGCGGGTCAGCCAAAAACATTCAGTACTTC. Translated: CASSLEGRGSAKNIQYF.

As for this clonotype: A much larger clone differs by one base, so this may be a read error. The chain couples TRBV3-1 to TRBJ1-5; D perhaps matches TRBD1 (6 bases). The CDR3 loop spans 13 amino acids. CDR1 is LGHDT, CDR2 YNNKEL, per germline (reference sequence). Trimming cost V 1 base and J 5 bases, with 6 bases left between them. DNA of the CDR3: TGTGCCAGCAGCCAAGCAGGGGATCAGCCCCAGCATTTT. Translation gives CASSQAGDQPQHF.

In its sample, this clonotype was seen a few times. This chain uses TRBV6-1 with TRBJ2-2; maybe TRBD1 (6 bases). This CDR3 spans 15 amino acids. Germline V gene lookup returns CDR1 MNHNS and CDR2 SASEGT. Trimming shortened V by 5 bases and J by 6 bases, and 16 bases separated the two germline ends. CDR3: CASSRQGYEPGELFF. Written as DNA, the CDR3 is TGTGCCAGCAGTCGGCAGGGGTACGAGCCCGGGGAGCTGTTTTTT.

This chain links TRBV29-1 with TRBJ2-3; D gene ambiguous. Germline loops: CDR1 SQVTM, CDR2 ANQGSEA. V was pared by 4 bases and J by 0 bases, with 8 bases between. CDR3 length: 13 amino acids. The CDR3 loop is CSVALSSTDTQYF. In nucleotides, the CDR3 is TGCAGCGTTGCTCTATCCAGCACAGATACGCAGTATTTT.

The genes are TRBV4-2 and TRBJ2-7; D is undetermined. V dropped 0 bases and J dropped 2 bases, with 14 bases sitting between them. Germline V gives CDR1 LGHNA, CDR2 YNFKEQ. This CDR3 region has 16 residues. DNA for the CDR3: TGTGCCAGCAGCCAAGAACTGACCACCGGGCCCTACGAGCAGTACTTC. The encoded protein is CASSQELTTGPYEQYF.

This chain joins TRBV27 and TRBJ2-4; perhaps TRBD1 as D (6 bases). Trimming cost V 4 bases and J 0 bases, with 22 bases left between them. CDR1 is MNHEY and CDR2 is SMNVEV in the germline V gene (reference sequence). There are 19 residues in the CDR3. CDR3: CASSSGTKRNLLAKNIQYF. The CDR3 DNA reads as TGTGCCAGCAGTTCGGGGACAAAGAGGAACCTGCTAGCCAAAAACATTCAGTACTTC.

This clonotype has just a few counts. CDR3 sequence reads: CASSLTPKTGEGYTF. CDR3 DNA: TGCGCCAGCAGCTTGACCCCTAAGACAGGGGAAGGCTACACCTTC. The J gene is TRBJ1-2, the V gene TRBV5-1, with TRBD1 matching 8 bases. The V gene end was trimmed by 1 base and the J gene end by 8 bases; junction bases not matched to a gene: 10. The CDR3 is made up of 15 amino acids. CDR1 and CDR2 from the germline V gene are SGHRS and YFSETQ.

This clonotype was detected a few times. V usage is TRBV27 and J usage is TRBJ2-4; D uncertain. Between the trimmed V and J ends, which lost 2 bases and 8 bases, there was a span of 22 bases. Per the germline V gene, CDR1 is MNHEY and CDR2 is SMNVEV (reference sequence). This CDR3 region has 17 residues. CDR3 residues: CASSLELGQWAGDIQYF. DNA for the CDR3: TGTGCCAGCAGTTTAGAGTTAGGGCAGTGGGCTGGGGACATTCAGTACTTC.

V usage is TRBV5-1 and J usage is TRBJ2-2, with 9 nucleotides matching TRBD1. The CDR3 is made up of 14 amino acids. From germline, CDR1 is SGHRS and CDR2 YFSETQ. The J segment lost 4 bases and the V segment lost 5 bases, leaving 3 bases of the junction unmatched. The CDR3 loop reads CASRTGGSTGELFF. In nucleotides, the CDR3 is TGCGCCAGCAGGACAGGGGGATCCACCGGGGAGCTGTTTTTT. The full variable domain, completed using reference TRBV5-1 and TRBJ2-2, is KAGVTQTPRYLIKTRGQQVTLSCSPISGHRSVSWYQQTPGQGLQFLFEYFSETQRNKGNFPGRFSGRQFSNSRSEMNVSTLELGDSALYLCASRTGGSTGELFFGEGSRLTVL.

This clonotype was counted a few times. This chain connects TRBV12-3 or TRBV12-4 to TRBJ2-3; 7 nucleotides align to TRBD1. V lost 6 bases and J lost 4; bases outside the gene matches: 7. The CDR3 runs 14 residues. The CDR3 reads CASRRQGRADTQYF. The CDR3 DNA reads TGTGCCAGCAGACGACAGGGTCGGGCAGATACGCAGTATTTT.

There are a few counts of this clonotype. V usage is TRBV5-1 and J usage is TRBJ1-2, with 8 bases aligning to TRBD1. The CDR3 loop spans 15 amino acids. The V and J ends lost 0 bases and 7 bases, in that order; junction bases with no gene match: 8. Germline V gene data show CDR1 as SGHRS and CDR2 as YFSETQ. The CDR3 nucleotides are TGCGCCAGCAGCTTGGATGCAGGGGGCCCTGGTGGCTACACCTTC. Translation: CASSLDAGGPGGYTF.

This clonotype was seen only a few times. This chain uses TRBV7-7 with TRBJ2-2; the match to TRBD2 covers 12 bases. Germline assignment: CDR1 SSHAT and CDR2 FNYEAQ (reference sequence). The CDR3 length is 18 residues. V was clipped by 5 bases and J by 2 bases; unmatched bases: 9. DNA of the CDR3: TGTGCCAGCAGCCCTCACGGACTAGCGGGACCAAACACCGGGGAGCTGTTTTTT. Residues: CASSPHGLAGPNTGELFF.

The chain carries TRBV5-1 and TRBJ1-2; a possible D gene is TRBD1 (5 bases). Germline V gene sequence: CDR1 SGHRS, CDR2 YFSETQ. This CDR3 is 15 amino acids long. V was trimmed by 0 bases and J by 0 bases, leaving 9 bases between them. In DNA, the CDR3 is TGCGCCAGCAGCTTGGGGACACCAGCTAACTATGGCTACACCTTC. The encoded protein is CASSLGTPANYGYTF.

This clonotype appeared many times. The gene calls are TRBV12-3 or TRBV12-4 and TRBJ2-2; no definite D call. The V gene lost 8 bases and the J gene lost 1 base, with 5 bases spanning the gap. The CDR3 contains 12 residues. This chain's CDR3 is CASGLNTGELFF. CDR3 nucleotide sequence: TGTGCCAGCGGTCTGAACACCGGGGAGCTGTTTTTT.

The rearrangement links TRBV27 to TRBJ1-5; no definite D call. The V end was cut by 3 bases, the J end by 3 bases, with 18 bases between. CDR3 size: 17 residues. CDR1 and CDR2 (germline): MNHEY, SMNVEV (reference sequence). CDR3: CASSFSPPSMANQPQHF. CDR3 coding DNA: TGTGCCAGCAGTTTTAGTCCCCCCAGCATGGCCAATCAGCCCCAGCATTTT.

Many counts were recorded for this clonotype. V and J are TRBV3-1 and TRBJ2-7, with TRBD1 as a possible D gene (6 bases). This CDR3 is 14 amino acids long. Trimming removed 5 bases from V and 2 bases from J, with 13 bases in between. Germline loops: CDR1 LGHDT, CDR2 YNNKEL (reference sequence). DNA for the CDR3: TGTGCCAGCAGCAGGGACATAAAGGCCTACGAGCAGTACTTC. The encoded protein is CASSRDIKAYEQYF.

The chain has TRBV12-3 or TRBV12-4 and TRBJ1-2; D possibly corresponds to TRBD1 (5 bases). V lost 8 bases, J lost 7 bases, and 23 bases lay in between. The CDR3 contains 15 residues. In nucleotides, the CDR3 is TGTGCCAGCGCCCGGGTTAGGGGCACCCCCCCTGGCTACACCTTC. Protein product: CASARVRGTPPGYTF.

The J gene is TRBJ2-1, the V gene TRBV6-1, with no clear D. V was clipped by 8 bases and J by 7 bases, with 15 bases between them. Per germline, CDR1 MNHNS and CDR2 SASEGT. The CDR3 spans 13 residues. CDR3 region: CASRLANGNEQFF. CDR3 sequence (DNA): TGTGCCAGCCGACTCGCAAATGGGAATGAGCAGTTCTTC.